This T cell receptor (beta chain) was recorded in a study of blood T cells in healthy people across ages. This clonotype has just a few counts. The use of a sample-barcoded 5' primer and a J-beta primer mix characterized a second PCR of roughly 6 to 11 cycles. TCRdb re-derived calls from the 5' RACE reads in MiXCR, one entry per CDR3 protein. The repertoire has 950,000 to 1,200,000 distinct CDR3 sequences, more than 30% of them found once; the top ten carry around 13%. Germline CDR1 DFQATT, CDR2 SNEGSKA (reference sequence). The CDR3 runs to 15 residues. The ends lost 6 bases at V and 3 bases at J; junction bases unmatched: 12.

J is TRBJ2-3 and V is TRBV20-1, with 7 bases that match TRBD2. Sequenced sample: blood. This TCR was sampled from a man younger than 35 in good health. In nucleotides, the CDR3 is TGCAGTGCCAGGGACTACCAGTTCGGGACAGATACGCAGTATTTT. Protein: CSARDYQFGTDTQYF.